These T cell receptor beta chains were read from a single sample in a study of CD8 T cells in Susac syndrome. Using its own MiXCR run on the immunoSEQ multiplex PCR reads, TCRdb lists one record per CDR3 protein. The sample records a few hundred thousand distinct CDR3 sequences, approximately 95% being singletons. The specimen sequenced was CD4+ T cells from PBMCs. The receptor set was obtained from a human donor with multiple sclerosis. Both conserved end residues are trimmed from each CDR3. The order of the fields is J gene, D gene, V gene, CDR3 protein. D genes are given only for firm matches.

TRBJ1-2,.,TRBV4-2,ASSQRQEVFYGYT
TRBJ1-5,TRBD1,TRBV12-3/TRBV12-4,ASSPSDRDGNQPQH
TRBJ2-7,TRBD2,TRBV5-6,ASSPLAGTLGLEQY
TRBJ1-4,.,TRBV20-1,SAWSTRTNEKLF
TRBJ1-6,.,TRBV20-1,SSRDGNSPLH
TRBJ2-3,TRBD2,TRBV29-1,SVAIAGTDTQY
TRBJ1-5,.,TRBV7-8,ASSSHLQPQH
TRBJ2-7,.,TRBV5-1,ASSLVAVGEAHEQY
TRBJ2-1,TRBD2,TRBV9,ASSVGAAGSYNEQF
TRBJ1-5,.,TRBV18,ASSHEGHVNQPQH
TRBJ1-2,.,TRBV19,ASTLHTGYGYT
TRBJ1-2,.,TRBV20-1,SARRDVVGYT
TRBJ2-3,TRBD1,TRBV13,ASSNRQGIADTQY
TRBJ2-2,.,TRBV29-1,SVELGAANTGELF
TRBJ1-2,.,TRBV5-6,ASNGGYGYT
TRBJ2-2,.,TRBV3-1,ASSQDVGIGELF
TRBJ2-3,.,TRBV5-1,ASSLGGVTDTQY
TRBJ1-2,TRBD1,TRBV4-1,ASSFTGTDPYGYT
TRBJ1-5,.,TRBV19,ASRILGQPQH
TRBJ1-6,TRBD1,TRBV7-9,ASSLPAGGNSPLH
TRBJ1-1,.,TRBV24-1,ATRQTDNTEAF
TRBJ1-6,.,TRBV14,ASSQDGNSPLH
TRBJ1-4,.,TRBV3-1,ASSQEGSSGLF
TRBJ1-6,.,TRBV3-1,ASSPNDSPLH
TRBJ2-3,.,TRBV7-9,ASSLSGLISTDTQY
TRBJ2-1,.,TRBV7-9,ASSRAGVLRGEQF
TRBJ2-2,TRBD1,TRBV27,ASSYRGQLAGELF
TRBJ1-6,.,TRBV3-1,ASSRLSGDNSPLH
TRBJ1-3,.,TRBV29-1,SVHGRGNTIY
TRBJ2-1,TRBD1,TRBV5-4,ASRSRQGESYNEQF
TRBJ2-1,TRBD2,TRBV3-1,ASSTGGAYNEQF
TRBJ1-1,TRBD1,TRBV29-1,SVVGQVNTEAF
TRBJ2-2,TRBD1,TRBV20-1,SATRQGRIAGELF
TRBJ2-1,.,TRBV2,ASRIEGNEQF
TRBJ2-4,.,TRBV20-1,SATIGGGWGNIQY
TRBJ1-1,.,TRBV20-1,SVPGAGEAF
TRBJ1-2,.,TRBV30,AWTPSYGYT
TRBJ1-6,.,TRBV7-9,ASSSTTTNSPLH
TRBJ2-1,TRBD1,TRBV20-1,SAVRQGSYNEQF
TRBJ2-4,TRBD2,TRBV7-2,ASSLRTSRDIQY
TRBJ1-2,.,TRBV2,ASSGHSEGYT
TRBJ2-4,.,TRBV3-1,ASSQGSLRKNIQY
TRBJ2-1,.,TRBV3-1,ASSQSGRRFYNEQF
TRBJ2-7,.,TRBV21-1,ASSAGPNGVYEQY
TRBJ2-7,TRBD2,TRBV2,ASTGTTPPYEQY
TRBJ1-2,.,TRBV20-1,SAREDPYGYT
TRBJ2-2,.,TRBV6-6,ASSHWGRELF
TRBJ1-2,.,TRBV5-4,ASSSTPPIWGYT
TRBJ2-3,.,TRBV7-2,TSADGPTQY
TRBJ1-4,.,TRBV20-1,SARWGGDEKLF
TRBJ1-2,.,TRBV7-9,ASTRSQGNYGYT
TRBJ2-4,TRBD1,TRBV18,ASSGTGKNIQY